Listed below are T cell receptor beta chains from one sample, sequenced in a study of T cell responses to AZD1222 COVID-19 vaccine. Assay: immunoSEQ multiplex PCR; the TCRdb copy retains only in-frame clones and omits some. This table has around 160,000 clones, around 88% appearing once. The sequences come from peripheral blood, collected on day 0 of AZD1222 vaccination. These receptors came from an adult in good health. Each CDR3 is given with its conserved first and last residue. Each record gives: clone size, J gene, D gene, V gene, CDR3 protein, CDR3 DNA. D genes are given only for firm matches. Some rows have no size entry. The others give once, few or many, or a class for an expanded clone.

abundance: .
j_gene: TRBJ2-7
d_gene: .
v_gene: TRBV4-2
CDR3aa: CASSQGGDRGEQYF
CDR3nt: TGTGCCAGCAGCCAAGGAGGGGACCGGGGCGAGCAGTACTTC

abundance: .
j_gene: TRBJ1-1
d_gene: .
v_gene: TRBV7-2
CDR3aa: CASSFPDGNTEAFF
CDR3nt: TGTGCCAGCAGCTTCCCGGACGGGAACACTGAAGCTTTCTTT

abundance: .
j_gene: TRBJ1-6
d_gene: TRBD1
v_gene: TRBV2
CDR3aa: CASGPGQERRAGSPLHF
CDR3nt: TGTGCCAGTGGGCCGGGACAGGAGCGGAGAGCGGGATCACCCCTCCACTTT

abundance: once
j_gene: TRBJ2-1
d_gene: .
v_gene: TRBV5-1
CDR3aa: CASRDGAQSPNEQFF
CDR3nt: TGCGCCAGCAGGGACGGGGCGCAGTCACCCAATGAGCAGTTCTTC

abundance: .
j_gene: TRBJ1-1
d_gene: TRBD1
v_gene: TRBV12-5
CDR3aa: CASGWGGQSLTEAFF
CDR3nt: TGTGCTAGTGGTTGGGGGGGACAGAGCCTCACTGAAGCTTTCTTT

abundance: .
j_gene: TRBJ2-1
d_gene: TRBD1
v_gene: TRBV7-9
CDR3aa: CASSPGDREIFNEQFF
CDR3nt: TGTGCCAGCAGCCCCGGGGACAGGGAAATTTTCAATGAGCAGTTCTTC

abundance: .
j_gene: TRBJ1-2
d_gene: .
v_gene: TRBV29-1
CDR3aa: CSVGQVGSYTF
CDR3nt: TGCAGCGTTGGACAGGTCGGTAGCTACACCTTC

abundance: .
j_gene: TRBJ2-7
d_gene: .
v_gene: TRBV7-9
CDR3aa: CASSPSYEQYF
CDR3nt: TGTGCCAGCAGCCCATCCTACGAGCAGTACTTC

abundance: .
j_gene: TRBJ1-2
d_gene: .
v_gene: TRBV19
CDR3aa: CASSETDSRYYGYTF
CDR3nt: TGTGCCAGTAGTGAGACGGACAGCCGATACTATGGCTACACCTTC

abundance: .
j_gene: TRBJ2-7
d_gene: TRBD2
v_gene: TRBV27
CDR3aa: CASSARLAGLYEQYF
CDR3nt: TGTGCCAGCAGTGCTCGACTAGCGGGTCTCTACGAGCAGTACTTC

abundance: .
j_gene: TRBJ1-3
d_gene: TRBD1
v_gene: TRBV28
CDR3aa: CASSILQGQGSGNTIYF
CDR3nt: TGTGCCAGCAGTATATTACAGGGGCAAGGCTCTGGAAACACCATATATTTT

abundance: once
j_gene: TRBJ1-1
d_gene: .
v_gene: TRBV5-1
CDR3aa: CASKGVPLEVTEAFF
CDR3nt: TGCGCCAGCAAGGGGGTACCGTTGGAGGTCACTGAAGCTTTCTTT

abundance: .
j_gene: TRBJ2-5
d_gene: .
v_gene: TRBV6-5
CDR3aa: CASSLGLLETQYF
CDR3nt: TGTGCCAGCAGTTTAGGGCTGCTGGAGACCCAGTACTTC

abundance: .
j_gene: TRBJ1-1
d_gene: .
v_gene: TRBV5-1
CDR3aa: CASSPGEGRNTEAFF
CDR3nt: TGCGCCAGCAGCCCTGGGGAGGGCAGGAACACTGAAGCTTTCTTT

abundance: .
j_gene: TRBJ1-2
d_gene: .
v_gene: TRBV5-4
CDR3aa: CASSGGGFQLGGYTF
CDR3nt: TGTGCCAGCAGCGGGGGGGGGTTCCAGCTGGGTGGCTACACCTTC

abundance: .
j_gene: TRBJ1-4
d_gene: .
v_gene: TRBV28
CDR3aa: CASSLPGQGTTNEKLFF
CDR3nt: TGTGCCAGCAGTCTCCCAGGGCAAGGTACAACTAATGAAAAACTGTTTTTT

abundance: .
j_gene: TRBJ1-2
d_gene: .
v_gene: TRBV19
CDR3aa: CASSIQSGRVGGYTF
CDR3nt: TGTGCCAGTAGTATTCAATCCGGCAGGGTCGGTGGCTACACCTTC

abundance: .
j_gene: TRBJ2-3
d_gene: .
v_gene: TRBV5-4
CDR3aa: CASSLPGQSTDTQYF
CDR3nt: TGTGCCAGCAGCTTGCCTGGACAGAGCACAGATACGCAGTATTTT

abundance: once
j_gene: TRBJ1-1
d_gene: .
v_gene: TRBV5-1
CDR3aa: CASSWVGMDTEAFF
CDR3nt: TGCGCCAGCAGCTGGGTAGGGATGGACACTGAAGCTTTCTTT

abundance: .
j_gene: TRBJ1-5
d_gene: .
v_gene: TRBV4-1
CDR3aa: CASSQEGHMGNQPQHF
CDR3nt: TGCGCCAGCAGCCAAGAAGGGCACATGGGAAATCAGCCCCAGCATTTT

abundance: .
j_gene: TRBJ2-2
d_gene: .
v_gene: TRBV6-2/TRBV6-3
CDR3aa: CASSYSWDAGELFF
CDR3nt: TGTGCCAGCAGTTACTCTTGGGACGCCGGGGAGCTGTTTTTT

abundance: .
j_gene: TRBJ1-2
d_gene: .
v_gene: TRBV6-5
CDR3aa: CASRPTGRGYGYTF
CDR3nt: TGTGCCAGCAGACCCACAGGGAGGGGTTATGGCTACACCTTC

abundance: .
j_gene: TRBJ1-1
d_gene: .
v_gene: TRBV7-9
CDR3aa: CASSPVRDNTEAFF
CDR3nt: TGTGCCAGCAGCCCGGTCAGGGATAACACTGAAGCTTTCTTT

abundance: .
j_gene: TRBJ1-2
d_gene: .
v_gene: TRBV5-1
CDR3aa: CASSLEAGYYGYTF
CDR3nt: TGCGCCAGCAGCTTGGAGGCCGGATACTATGGCTACACCTTC

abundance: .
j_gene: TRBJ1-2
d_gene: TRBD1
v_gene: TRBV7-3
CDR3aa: CASSSGQGSYTF
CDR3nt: TGTGCCAGCAGCTCTGGACAGGGGAGCTACACCTTC

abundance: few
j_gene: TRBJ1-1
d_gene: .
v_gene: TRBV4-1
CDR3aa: CASSMGPTRSNTEAFF
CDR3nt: TGCGCCAGCAGCATGGGCCCCACCCGTTCGAACACTGAAGCTTTCTTT

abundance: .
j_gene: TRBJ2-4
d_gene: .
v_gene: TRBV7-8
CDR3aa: CASTPRDNKNIQYF
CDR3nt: TGTGCCAGCACACCGCGGGACAACAAAAACATTCAGTACTTC

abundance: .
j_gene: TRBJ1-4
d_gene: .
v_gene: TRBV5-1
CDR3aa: CASSPPLTEANEKLFF
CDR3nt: TGCGCCAGCAGTCCACCCCTGACAGAGGCGAATGAAAAACTGTTTTTT

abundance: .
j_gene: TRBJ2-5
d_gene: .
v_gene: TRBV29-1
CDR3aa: CSVDRGAPQETQYF
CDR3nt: TGCAGCGTTGACCGGGGAGCACCCCAAGAGACCCAGTACTTC

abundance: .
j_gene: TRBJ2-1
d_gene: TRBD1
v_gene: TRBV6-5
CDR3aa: CAFRGPRRNEQFF
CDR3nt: TGTGCCTTCAGGGGGCCAAGAAGGAATGAGCAGTTCTTC

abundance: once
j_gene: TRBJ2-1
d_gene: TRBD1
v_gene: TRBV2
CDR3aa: CASWTGVDNEQFF
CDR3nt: TGTGCCAGCTGGACAGGGGTAGACAATGAGCAGTTCTTC

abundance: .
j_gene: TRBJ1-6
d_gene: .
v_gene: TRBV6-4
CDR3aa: CASKLADNSPLHF
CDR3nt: TGTGCCAGCAAATTGGCAGATAATTCACCCCTCCACTTT

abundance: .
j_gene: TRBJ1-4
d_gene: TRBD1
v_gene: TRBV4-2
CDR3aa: CASSQGDSSNEKLFF
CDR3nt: TGTGCCAGCAGCCAAGGGGACAGCTCTAATGAAAAACTGTTTTTT

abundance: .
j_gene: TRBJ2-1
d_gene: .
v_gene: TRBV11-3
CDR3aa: CASSTGLRYNEQFF
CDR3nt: TGTGCCAGCAGCACGGGACTCCGTTACAATGAGCAGTTCTTC

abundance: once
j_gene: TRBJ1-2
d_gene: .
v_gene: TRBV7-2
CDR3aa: CASSLMSAGEGYTF
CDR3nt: TGTGCCAGCAGCTTAATGTCTGCGGGTGAAGGCTACACCTTC

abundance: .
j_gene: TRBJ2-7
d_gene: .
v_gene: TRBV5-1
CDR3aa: CASSLSGTNSYEQYF
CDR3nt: TGCGCCAGCAGCTTGTCCGGGACAAACTCCTACGAGCAGTACTTC

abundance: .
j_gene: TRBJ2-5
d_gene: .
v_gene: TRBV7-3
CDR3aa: CASSSAASSETQYF
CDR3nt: TGTGCCAGCAGCTCAGCAGCTAGTTCGGAGACCCAGTACTTC

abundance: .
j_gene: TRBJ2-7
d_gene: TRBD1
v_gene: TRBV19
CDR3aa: CASSPRGTGGTYEQYF
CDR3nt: TGTGCCAGTAGTCCGCGAGGGACAGGTGGAACCTACGAGCAGTACTTC

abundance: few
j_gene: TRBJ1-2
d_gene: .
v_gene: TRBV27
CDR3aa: CASSWPTRMGLPSKGYTF
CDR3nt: TGTGCCAGCAGTTGGCCCACCAGGATGGGGCTACCCTCTAAGGGCTACACCTTC

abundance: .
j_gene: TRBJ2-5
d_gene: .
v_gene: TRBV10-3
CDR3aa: CAIAPGTETQYF
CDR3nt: TGTGCCATCGCTCCGGGCACTGAGACCCAGTACTTC

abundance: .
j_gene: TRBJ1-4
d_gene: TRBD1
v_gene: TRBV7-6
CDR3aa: CASSSLGQANEKLFF
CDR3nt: TGTGCCAGCAGCTCCCTCGGACAGGCCAATGAAAAACTGTTTTTT

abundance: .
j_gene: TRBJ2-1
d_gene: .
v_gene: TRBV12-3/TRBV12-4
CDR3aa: CASSLDSNEQFF
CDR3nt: TGTGCCAGCAGTTTGGACAGCAATGAGCAGTTCTTC

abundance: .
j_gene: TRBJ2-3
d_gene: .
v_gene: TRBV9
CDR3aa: CASSVDGTDTQYF
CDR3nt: TGTGCCAGCAGCGTAGACGGCACAGATACGCAGTATTTT

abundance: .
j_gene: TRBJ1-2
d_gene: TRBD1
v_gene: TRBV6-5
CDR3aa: CASSLGGSYGYTF
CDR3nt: TGTGCCAGCAGTCTAGGGGGCAGCTATGGCTACACCTTC

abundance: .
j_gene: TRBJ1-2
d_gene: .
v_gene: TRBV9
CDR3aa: CASSPEVSSNYGYTF
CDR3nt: TGTGCCAGCAGCCCTGAGGTGTCTTCTAACTATGGCTACACCTTC

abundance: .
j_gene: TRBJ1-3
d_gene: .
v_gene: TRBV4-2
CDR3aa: CASSQEGGVGNTIYF
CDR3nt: TGTGCCAGCAGCCAAGAAGGAGGGGTTGGAAACACCATATATTTT

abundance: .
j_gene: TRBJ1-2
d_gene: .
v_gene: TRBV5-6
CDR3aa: CASSLRGSGGYTF
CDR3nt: TGTGCCAGCAGCTTGAGGGGGAGCGGGGGCTACACCTTC

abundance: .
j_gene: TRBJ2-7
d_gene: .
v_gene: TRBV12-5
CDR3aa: CASGQRGFATYEQYF
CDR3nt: TGTGCTAGTGGTCAGAGGGGATTCGCAACCTACGAGCAGTACTTC

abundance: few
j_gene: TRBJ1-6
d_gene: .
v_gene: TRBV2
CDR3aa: CASSEARSSPLHF
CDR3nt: TGTGCCAGCAGTGAAGCGCGGTCTTCACCCCTCCACTTT

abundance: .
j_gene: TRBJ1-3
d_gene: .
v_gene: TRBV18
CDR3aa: CASSPDLASGNTIYF
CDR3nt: TGTGCCAGCTCACCAGACCTGGCCTCTGGAAACACCATATATTTT

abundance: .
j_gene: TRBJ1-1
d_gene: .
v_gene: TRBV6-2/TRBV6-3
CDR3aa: CASSYGVASRGGPEAFF
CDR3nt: TGTGCCAGCAGTTACGGGGTAGCGAGCCGGGGCGGCCCTGAAGCTTTCTTT

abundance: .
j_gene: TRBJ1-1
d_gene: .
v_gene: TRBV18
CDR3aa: CASSPLGYTEAFF
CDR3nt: TGTGCCAGCTCACCACTCGGGTACACTGAAGCTTTCTTT

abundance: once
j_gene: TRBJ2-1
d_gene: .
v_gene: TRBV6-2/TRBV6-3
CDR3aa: CASSYSARAGNNEQFF
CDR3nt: TGTGCCAGCAGTTACTCCGCGCGGGCGGGGAACAATGAGCAGTTCTTC

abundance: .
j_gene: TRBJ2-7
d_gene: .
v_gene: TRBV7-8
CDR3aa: CASSRSSYEQYF
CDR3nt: TGTGCCAGCAGCCGCAGCTCCTACGAGCAGTACTTC

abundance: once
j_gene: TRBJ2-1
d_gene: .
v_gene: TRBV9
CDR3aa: CASSVWREGEQFF
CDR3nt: TGTGCCAGCAGCGTATGGCGAGAAGGTGAGCAGTTCTTC

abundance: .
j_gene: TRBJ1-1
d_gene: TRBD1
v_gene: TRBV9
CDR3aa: CASSVEDRGLNTEAFF
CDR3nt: TGTGCCAGCAGCGTAGAGGACAGGGGCTTGAACACTGAAGCTTTCTTT

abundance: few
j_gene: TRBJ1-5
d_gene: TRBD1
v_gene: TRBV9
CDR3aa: CASSPDRGSDSNQPQHF
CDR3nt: TGTGCCAGCAGCCCTGACAGGGGTAGTGATAGCAATCAGCCCCAGCATTTT

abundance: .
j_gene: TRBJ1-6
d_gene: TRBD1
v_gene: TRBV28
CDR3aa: CASSPGQGNSPLHF
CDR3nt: TGTGCCAGCAGCCCGGGACAGGGAAATTCACCCCTCCACTTT

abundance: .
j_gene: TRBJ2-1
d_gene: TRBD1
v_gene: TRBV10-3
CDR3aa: CAITDRGYNEQFF
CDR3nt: TGTGCCATCACGGACAGGGGCTACAATGAGCAGTTCTTC